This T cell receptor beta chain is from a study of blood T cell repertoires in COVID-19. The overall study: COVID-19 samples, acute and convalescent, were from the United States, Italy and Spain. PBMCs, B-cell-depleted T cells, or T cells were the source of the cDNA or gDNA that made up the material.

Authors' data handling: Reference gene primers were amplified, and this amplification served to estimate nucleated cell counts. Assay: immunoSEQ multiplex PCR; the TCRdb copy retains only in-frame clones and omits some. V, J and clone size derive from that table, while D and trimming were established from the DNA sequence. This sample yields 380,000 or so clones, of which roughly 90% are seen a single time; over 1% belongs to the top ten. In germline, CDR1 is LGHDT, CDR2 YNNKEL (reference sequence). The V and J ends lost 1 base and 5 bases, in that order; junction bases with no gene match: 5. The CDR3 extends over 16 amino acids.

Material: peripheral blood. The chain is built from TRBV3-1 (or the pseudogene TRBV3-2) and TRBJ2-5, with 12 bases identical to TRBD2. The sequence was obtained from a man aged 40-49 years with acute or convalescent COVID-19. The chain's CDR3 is CASSQVLAGGEETQYF. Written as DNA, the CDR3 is TGTGCCAGCAGCCAAGTTCTAGCGGGAGGGGAGGAGACCCAGTACTTC.